This TCR beta chain is from a study of T-cell reconstitution after alpha-beta-depleted transplantation in children. A library of TCRbeta sequences, prepared with unique molecular identifiers, was generated. TCRdb re-derived calls from the PCR reads in MiXCR, one entry per CDR3 protein. The table includes about 980,000 distinct CDR3 sequences, under 30% detected once. Points from the study as a whole: Once a year had passed after transplant, T-cell counts and diversity came mostly from newly produced T cells. Reportedly, only several hundred clones from non-depleted graft cells drove alpha-beta T-cell counts at about two months.

Germline V gives CDR1 SEHNR, CDR2 FQNEAQ (reference sequence). The CDR3 loop spans 14 amino acids. V lost 5 bases and J lost 8; bases outside the gene matches: 11. In its sample, this clonotype was seen a few times. Its antigen is currently unknown. This clonotype originated in a boy under three years old who had a stem cell transplant for SCID, so the T cells may come from the graft donor. The source was PBMCs, mostly from graft donor cells, collected 360 days after TCRalphabeta/CD19-depleted stem cell transplant. The chain combines TRBV7-9 with TRBJ1-2, with 7 bases aligning to TRBD1. In nucleotides, the CDR3 is TGTGCCAGCAGCCCAGGGGGACAGACCTTAGGCTACACCTTC. Translated, it gives CASSPGGQTLGYTF.